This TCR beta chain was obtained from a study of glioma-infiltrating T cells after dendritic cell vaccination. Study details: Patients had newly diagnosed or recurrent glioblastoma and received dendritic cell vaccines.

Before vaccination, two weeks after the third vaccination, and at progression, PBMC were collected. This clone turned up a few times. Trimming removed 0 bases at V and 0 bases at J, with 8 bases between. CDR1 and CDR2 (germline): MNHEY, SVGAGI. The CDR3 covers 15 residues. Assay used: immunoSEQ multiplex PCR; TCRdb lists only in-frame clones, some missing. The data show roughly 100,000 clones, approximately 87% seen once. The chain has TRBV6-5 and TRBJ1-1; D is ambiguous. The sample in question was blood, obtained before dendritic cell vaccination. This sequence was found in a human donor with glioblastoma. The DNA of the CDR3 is TGTGCCAGCAGTTACTCGAGCGTCATGAACACTGAAGCTTTCTTT. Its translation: CASSYSSVMNTEAFF.